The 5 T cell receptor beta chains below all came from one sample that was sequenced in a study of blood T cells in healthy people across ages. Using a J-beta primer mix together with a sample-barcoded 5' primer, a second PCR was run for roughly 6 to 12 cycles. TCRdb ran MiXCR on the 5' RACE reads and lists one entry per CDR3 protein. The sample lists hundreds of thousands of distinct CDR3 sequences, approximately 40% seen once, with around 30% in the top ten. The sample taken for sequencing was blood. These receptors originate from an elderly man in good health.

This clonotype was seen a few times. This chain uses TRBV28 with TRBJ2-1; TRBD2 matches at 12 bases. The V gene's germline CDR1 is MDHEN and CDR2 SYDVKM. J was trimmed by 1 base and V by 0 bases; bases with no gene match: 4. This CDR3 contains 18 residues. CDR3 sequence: CASSLWRTSGISYNEQFF. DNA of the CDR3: TGTGCCAGCAGTTTATGGCGGACTAGCGGGATTTCCTACAATGAGCAGTTCTTC.

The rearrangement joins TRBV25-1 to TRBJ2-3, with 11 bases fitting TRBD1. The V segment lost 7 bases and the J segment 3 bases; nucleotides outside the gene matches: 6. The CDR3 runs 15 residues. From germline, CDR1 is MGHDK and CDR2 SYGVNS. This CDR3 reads CASKFGTGGTDTQYF. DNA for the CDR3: TGTGCCAGCAAGTTCGGGACAGGGGGGACAGATACGCAGTATTTT.

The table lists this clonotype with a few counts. The CDR3 DNA reads as TGTGCCAGCGGGGACAGGGGAAGGTACGAGCAGTACTTC. This encodes CASGDRGRYEQYF. V usage is TRBV7-2 and J usage is TRBJ2-7; 10 bases fit TRBD1. The CDR3 has 13 residues. Germline V gives CDR1 SGHTA, CDR2 FQGNSA. V trimming: 8 bases; J trimming: 4 bases; junction bases outside the gene matches: 5.

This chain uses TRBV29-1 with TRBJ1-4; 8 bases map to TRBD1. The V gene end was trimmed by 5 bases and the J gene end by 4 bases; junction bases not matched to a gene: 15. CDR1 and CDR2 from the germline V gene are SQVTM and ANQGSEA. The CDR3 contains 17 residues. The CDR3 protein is CSVLQGATRSFNEKLFF. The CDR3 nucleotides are TGCAGCGTTCTTCAGGGGGCAACACGCTCTTTTAATGAAAAACTGTTTTTT. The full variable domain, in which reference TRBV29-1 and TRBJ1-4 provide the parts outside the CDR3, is SAVISQKPSRDICQRGTSLTIQCQVDSQVTMMFWYRQQPGQSLTLIATANQGSEATYESGFVIDKFPISRPNLTFSTLTVSNMSPEDSSIYLCSVLQGATRSFNEKLFFGSGTQLSVL.

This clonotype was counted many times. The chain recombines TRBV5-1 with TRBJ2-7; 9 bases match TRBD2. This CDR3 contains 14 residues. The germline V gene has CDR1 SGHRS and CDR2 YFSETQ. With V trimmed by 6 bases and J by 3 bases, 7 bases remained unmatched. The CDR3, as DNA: TGCGCCAGCACCTCCGGGACTAGCTACTACGAGCAGTACTTC. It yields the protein CASTSGTSYYEQYF. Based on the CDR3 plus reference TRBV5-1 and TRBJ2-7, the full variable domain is KAGVTQTPRYLIKTRGQQVTLSCSPISGHRSVSWYQQTPGQGLQFLFEYFSETQRNKGNFPGRFSGRQFSNSRSEMNVSTLELGDSALYLCASTSGTSYYEQYFGPGTRLTVT.